One and the same sample provided the 21 T cell receptor beta chains below, sequenced in a study of brain T cells in children with intractable seizures. TCRdb keeps only in-frame clones here, not all; method: immunoSEQ multiplex PCR. The data hold under 45,000 clones, with roughly 90% observed a single time. The sequences come from peripheral blood, collected at surgery. These receptors were obtained from a girl aged 2-10 years with tuberous sclerosis and intractable seizures.

J is TRBJ2-1 and V is TRBV30; D gene uncertain. V was shortened by 2 bases and J by 7 bases, with 12 bases between the two germline ends. Germline CDR1 reads GTSNPN; CDR2 reads SVGIG (reference sequence). This CDR3 has 13 residues. CDR3 region: CAWSILGYNEQFF. The CDR3, as DNA: TGTGCCTGGAGTATCCTGGGATATAATGAGCAGTTCTTC.

This sequence joins TRBV10-2 and TRBJ2-1, with D possibly being TRBD1 or TRBD2 (5 bases each). Germline assignment: CDR1 WSHSY and CDR2 SAAADI. This CDR3 comprises 15 residues. V lost 2 bases, J lost 5 bases, and 13 bases lay in between. The CDR3 coding sequence is TGCGCCAGCAGTGAGACGAGGGGCCCAGACAATGAGCAGTTCTTC. Encoded protein: CASSETRGPDNEQFF.

This chain joins TRBV27 and TRBJ2-7; 8 bases fit TRBD1. From germline, CDR1 is MNHEY and CDR2 SMNVEV (reference sequence). The CDR3 is 14 amino acids. The V gene end was trimmed by 8 bases and the J gene end by 1 base; junction bases not matched to a gene: 7. CDR3 coding DNA: TGTGCCAGCGCCGTAGACAGGGGTTCCTACGAGCAGTACTTC. It encodes CASAVDRGSYEQYF.

The chain employs TRBV6-5 and TRBJ2-7, with D possibly matching TRBD2 (5 bases). Germline CDR1 is MNHEY and CDR2 is SVGAGI. The germline V and J ends were trimmed by 5 bases and 2 bases, with 13 bases remaining between them. The CDR3 has 14 amino acids. The CDR3 protein is CASSIRTGAYEQYV. CDR3 nucleotide sequence: TGTGCCAGCAGTATAAGGACTGGGGCCTACGAGCAGTACGTC.

The V gene is TRBV9, the J gene TRBJ1-1, with D perhaps TRBD1 (6 bases). Germline CDR1 and CDR2: SGDLS and YYNGEE. V lost 3 bases and J lost 1, with 13 bases in between. The CDR3 consists of 15 residues. CDR3 nucleotide sequence: TGTGCCAGCAGCGCGATCAGGGGTGGGAACACTGAAGCTTTCTTT. Amino acids: CASSAIRGGNTEAFF.

This clone was detected once. The chain carries TRBV27 and TRBJ2-1; D is unclear. Trimming left V 4 bases short and J 8 bases short, with 21 bases between. Germline V gene data show CDR1 as MNHEY and CDR2 as SMNVEV (reference sequence). The CDR3 spans 16 residues. In DNA form, the CDR3 reads TGTGCCAGCAGTTATGTAGGACCCGAAGGGCACGATGAGCAGTTCTTC. Translation gives CASSYVGPEGHDEQFF.

This chain links TRBV5-1 with TRBJ2-2, with D possibly matching TRBD2 (5 bases). The germline V gene encodes CDR1 SGHRS and CDR2 YFSETQ. The CDR3 spans 15 residues. Trimming shortened V by 4 bases and J by 2 bases, and 12 bases separated the two germline ends. CDR3 protein: CASSADYSNTGELFF. In nucleotides, the CDR3 is TGCGCCAGCAGCGCAGACTACTCCAACACCGGGGAGCTGTTTTTT.

The chain links TRBV19 to TRBJ1-5, with unresolved D. V lost 1 base, J lost 4 bases, and 5 bases lay in between. The germline V gene encodes CDR1 LNHDA and CDR2 SQIVND (reference sequence). CDR3 size: 13 residues. CDR3 protein: CASSIVWNQPQHF. The CDR3 coding sequence is TGTGCCAGTAGTATAGTATGGAATCAGCCCCAGCATTTT. The whole variable domain, remainder taken from reference TRBV19 and TRBJ1-5, is DGGITQSPKYLFRKEGQNVTLSCEQNLNHDAMYWYRQDPGQGLRLIYYSQIVNDFQKGDIAEGYSVSREKKESFPLTVTSAQKNPTAFYLCASSIVWNQPQHFGDGTRLSIL.

The chain is built from TRBV2 and TRBJ1-2, with a tentative D call TRBD1 (5 bases). Trimming pared 4 bases from V and 4 bases from J, leaving 16 bases between. The CDR3 consists of 15 residues. Germline lookup yields CDR1 SNHLY and CDR2 FYNNEI. The CDR3 DNA reads TGTGCCAGCAGTGCCCTCGGTGGGGCAAGCTATGGCTACACCTTC. Amino acids: CASSALGGASYGYTF. Looking up the rest from reference TRBV2 and TRBJ1-2 gives the full variable domain: EPEVTQTPSHQVTQMGQEVILRCVPISNHLYFYWYRQILGQKVEFLVSFYNNEISEKSEIFDDQFSVERPDGSNFTLKIRSTKLEDSAMYFCASSALGGASYGYTFGSGTRLTVV.

This clone was observed a handful of times. This chain uses TRBV5-1 with TRBJ2-7; 8 nucleotides agree with TRBD2. The CDR3 extends over 19 amino acids. CDR1 is SGHRS and CDR2 is YFSETQ in the germline V gene. Trimming took 0 bases from V and 0 from J; bases not matched to a gene: 14. Here the CDR3 reads CASSLARGGNQPSSYEQYF. In DNA form, the CDR3 reads TGCGCCAGCAGCTTGGCCCGGGGGGGCAACCAACCCAGCTCCTACGAGCAGTACTTC.

This chain uses TRBV19 with TRBJ1-3, with D unclear. The CDR3 spans 16 residues. Germline V CDR1 and CDR2: LNHDA, SQIVND (reference sequence). Trimming pared 3 bases from V and 0 bases from J, leaving 12 bases between. The DNA for the CDR3 is TGTGCCAGTAGTATTCGTGCCAGCAGCTCTGGAAACACCATATATTTT. Amino acids: CASSIRASSSGNTIYF. The complete variable domain, with remaining parts taken from reference TRBV19 and TRBJ1-3, reads DGGITQSPKYLFRKEGQNVTLSCEQNLNHDAMYWYRQDPGQGLRLIYYSQIVNDFQKGDIAEGYSVSREKKESFPLTVTSAQKNPTAFYLCASSIRASSSGNTIYFGEGSWLTVV.

The chain combines TRBV10-3 with TRBJ1-5; 7 bases match TRBD1. The CDR3 sequence is 16 residues long. After removal of 3 bases from V and 7 bases from J, the junction contained 12 bases not matched to a gene. Germline V lookup: CDR1 ENHRY, CDR2 SYGVKD. The CDR3 region has the DNA TGTGCCATCAGTGACCCCGCAGGGGGGCAGATGCAGCCCCAGCATTTT. Translated, it gives CAISDPAGGQMQPQHF.

The chain uses TRBV18 and TRBJ1-2; D not certain. Germline V gene data show CDR1 as KGHSH and CDR2 as LQKENI. V shed 0 bases and J shed 4 bases, with 6 bases lying between them. There are 13 residues in the CDR3. This chain's CDR3 is CASSPPGRYGYTF. The DNA of the CDR3 is TGTGCCAGCTCACCACCGGGCCGCTATGGCTACACCTTC.

This clone was detected only once. The chain links TRBV3-1 (or the pseudogene TRBV3-2) to TRBJ1-2, with D unresolved. Looked up from germline, CDR1 is LGHDT and CDR2 is YNNKEL (reference sequence). V was trimmed by 2 bases and J by 6 bases, leaving 7 bases between them. There are 12 residues in the CDR3. CDR3 amino acids: CASSQIGDGYTF. For the CDR3, the DNA is TGTGCCAGCAGCCAAATTGGCGATGGCTACACCTTC.

The chain joins TRBV24-1 to TRBJ1-2; 7 bases match TRBD1. This CDR3 comprises 14 residues. CDR1 and CDR2 from the germline V gene are KGHDR and SFDVKD. V shed 3 bases, J shed 6 bases, and the junction held 6 bases outside the gene matches. The CDR3 loop reads CATSDPIQGNGYTF. The CDR3 coding sequence is TGTGCCACCAGTGATCCTATACAGGGGAATGGCTACACCTTC.

The chain recombines TRBV30 with TRBJ1-6; D not certain. This CDR3 contains 16 residues. Germline lookup yields CDR1 GTSNPN and CDR2 SVGIG (reference sequence). The V gene lost 3 bases and the J gene lost 0 bases, with 12 bases spanning the gap. The CDR3 loop reads CAWRVTGISYNSPLHF. CDR3 nucleotide sequence: TGTGCCTGGAGGGTTACCGGGATCTCCTATAATTCACCCCTCCACTTT.

The chain employs TRBV5-5 and TRBJ1-4; 12 nucleotides align to TRBD1. The CDR3 runs to 15 residues. V lost 4 bases, J lost 8 bases, and 6 bases stayed unmatched. Germline CDR1 reads SGHKS; CDR2 reads YYEKEE (reference sequence). The CDR3 protein is CASSLSGTGGEKLFF. The CDR3 DNA reads TGTGCCAGCAGCCTCTCCGGGACAGGGGGCGAAAAACTGTTTTTT.

V gene TRBV2 combines with J gene TRBJ2-1; no firm D call. The germline V gene encodes CDR1 SNHLY and CDR2 FYNNEI. The CDR3 loop spans 13 amino acids. V was shortened by 7 bases and J by 7 bases, with 14 bases between the two germline ends. CDR3 bases: TGTGCCAGCATTCTAGAGGTAGGGAATGAGCAGTTCTTC. It encodes CASILEVGNEQFF.

The rearrangement links TRBV12-3 or TRBV12-4 to TRBJ1-2; a weak D match, TRBD1 (6 bases). Trimming removed 5 bases from V and 4 bases from J, with 8 bases in between. CDR3 length equals 12 residues. CDR3 nucleotides: TGTGCCAGCAGTCGGACAGCCTATGGCTACACCTTC. This sequence encodes CASSRTAYGYTF.

DNA of the CDR3: TGCGCCAGCGTAGGTGGAGGGAGCAATCAGCCCCAGCATTTT. Translation gives CASVGGGSNQPQHF. V gene TRBV10-2 combines with J gene TRBJ1-5; no reliable D call. Germline V lookup: CDR1 WSHSY, CDR2 SAAADI. Trimming pared 8 bases from V and 1 base from J, leaving 12 bases between. The CDR3 sequence is 14 residues long.

This clone appeared a single time. The chain couples TRBV3-1 (or the pseudogene TRBV3-2) to TRBJ1-5; 8 bases line up with TRBD1. The germline V gene has CDR1 LGHDT and CDR2 YNNKEL (reference sequence). This CDR3 has 18 residues. Trimming at V came to 4 bases and at J to 0 bases, leaving 11 bases not matched to a gene. The CDR3 coding sequence is TGTGCCAGCAGCCCACTTGATGACAGGGGCCATAGCAATCAGCCCCAGCATTTT. Protein product: CASSPLDDRGHSNQPQHF.